These 7 T cell receptor beta chains were all obtained from the same sample, sequenced in a study of blood T cell repertoires in COVID-19. Produced via immunoSEQ multiplex PCR; TCRdb's table is partial and in-frame only. The table includes around 68,000 clones, around 90% detected once. Material for sequencing was peripheral blood. The source is a human donor in a cohort sampled during active COVID-19.

The chain has TRBV5-1 and TRBJ2-5; TRBD1 might be the D (7 bases). CDR3 length: 16 amino acids. Germline CDR1 is SGHRS and CDR2 is YFSETQ. V dropped 0 bases and J dropped 2 bases, with 14 bases sitting between them. In DNA, the CDR3 is TGCGCCAGCAGCTTGGGACTAGGGGGCGGACAAGAGACCCAGTACTTC. It specifies CASSLGLGGGQETQYF.

V is TRBV28 and J is TRBJ1-2; possible D gene TRBD1, 6 bases. Trimming took off 6 bases at V and 8 bases at J, with 19 bases between the two ends. The CDR3 covers 14 residues. Per the germline V gene, CDR1 is MDHEN and CDR2 is SYDVKM. DNA for the CDR3: TGTGCCAGCAGACAAAGGGGGGGGCCTGTAGGCTACACCTTC. Translation gives CASRQRGGPVGYTF.

V is TRBV27 and J is TRBJ2-4, with D maybe TRBD1 (8 bases). In germline, CDR1 is MNHEY, CDR2 SMNVEV (reference sequence). V lost 5 bases and J 3 bases, leaving 14 bases between the germline ends. The CDR3 runs 15 residues. This CDR3 is CASSNTGGVKNIQYF. CDR3 nucleotide sequence: TGTGCCAGCAGTAACACAGGGGGGGTCAAAAACATTCAGTACTTC.

CDR3 amino acids: CSVADREKLFF. The CDR3 bases are TGCAGCGTTGCGGACAGAGAAAAACTGTTTTTT. The gene calls are TRBV29-1 and TRBJ1-4, with D possibly TRBD1 on 6 matching bases. Trimming took 4 bases from V and 8 from J, leaving 8 bases between them. The CDR3 contains 11 residues. Germline V CDR1 and CDR2: SQVTM, ANQGSEA.

J is TRBJ2-7 and V is TRBV28, with D perhaps TRBD2 (7 bases). The CDR3 sequence is 15 residues long. The V gene lost 3 bases and the J gene lost 4 bases, with 16 bases spanning the gap. Looked up from germline, CDR1 is MDHEN and CDR2 is SYDVKM. The CDR3 region is CASSFDGGGGYEQYF. The CDR3 DNA follows: TGTGCCAGCAGTTTCGACGGCGGGGGCGGATACGAGCAGTACTTC.

The gene calls are TRBV7-6 and TRBJ1-1, with 8 nucleotides matching TRBD1. J gave up 5 bases and V 2 bases, and 4 bases lay outside the gene matches. The V gene's germline CDR1 is SGHVS and CDR2 FNYEAQ. The CDR3 contains 14 residues. The CDR3 nucleotides read TGTGCCAGCAGCTTACAGGGGGCAGAGACTGAAGCTTTCTTT. It codes for CASSLQGAETEAFF.

This rearrangement joins TRBV4-1 to TRBJ2-3; no clear D. CDR1 is MGHRA, CDR2 YSYEKL, per germline. The CDR3 spans 14 residues. Trimming took 1 base from V and 0 from J, leaving 5 bases between them. The CDR3 sequence is CASSQGHSTDTQYF. The DNA of the CDR3 is TGCGCCAGCAGCCAAGGACACAGCACAGATACGCAGTATTTT.